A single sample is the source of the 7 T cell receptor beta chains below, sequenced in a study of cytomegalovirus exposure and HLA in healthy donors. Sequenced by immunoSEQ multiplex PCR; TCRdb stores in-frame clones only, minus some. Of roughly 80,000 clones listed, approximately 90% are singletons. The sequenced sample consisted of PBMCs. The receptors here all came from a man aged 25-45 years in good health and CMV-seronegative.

In DNA form, the CDR3 reads TGTGCCAGCAGTCCGTCAGGAAAAGGTTACGAGCAGTACTTC. Translating gives CASSPSGKGYEQYF. This chain connects TRBV27 to TRBJ2-7; D unresolved. Trimming took 5 bases from V and 4 from J, leaving 15 bases between them. CDR1 MNHEY and CDR2 SMNVEV come from the germline V gene (reference sequence). The CDR3 covers 14 residues.

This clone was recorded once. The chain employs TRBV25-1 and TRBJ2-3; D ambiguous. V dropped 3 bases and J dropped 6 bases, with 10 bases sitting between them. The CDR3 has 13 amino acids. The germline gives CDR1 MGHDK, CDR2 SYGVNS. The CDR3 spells CASSDPSKDTQYF. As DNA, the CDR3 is TGTGCCAGCAGTGACCCTTCTAAGGATACGCAGTATTTT.

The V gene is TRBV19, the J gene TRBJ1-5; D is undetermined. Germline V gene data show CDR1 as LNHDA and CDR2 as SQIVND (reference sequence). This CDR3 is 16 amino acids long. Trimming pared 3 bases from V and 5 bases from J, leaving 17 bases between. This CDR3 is CASSIIPTAGYQPQHF. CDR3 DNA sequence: TGTGCCAGTAGTATTATTCCCACAGCGGGGTATCAGCCCCAGCATTTT.

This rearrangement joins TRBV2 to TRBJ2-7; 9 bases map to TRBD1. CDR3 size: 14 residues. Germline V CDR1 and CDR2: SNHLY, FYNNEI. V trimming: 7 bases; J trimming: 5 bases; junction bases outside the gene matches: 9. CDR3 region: CASTWDREINEQYF. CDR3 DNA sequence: TGTGCCAGCACCTGGGACAGGGAGATCAACGAGCAGTACTTC.

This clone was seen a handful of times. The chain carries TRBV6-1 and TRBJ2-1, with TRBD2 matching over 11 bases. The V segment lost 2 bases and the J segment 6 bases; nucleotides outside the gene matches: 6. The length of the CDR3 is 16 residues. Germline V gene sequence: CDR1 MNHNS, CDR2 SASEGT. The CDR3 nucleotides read TGTGCCAGCAGTGAAATTGTTAGCGGGGGGGGCAATGAGCAGTTCTTC. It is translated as CASSEIVSGGGNEQFF.

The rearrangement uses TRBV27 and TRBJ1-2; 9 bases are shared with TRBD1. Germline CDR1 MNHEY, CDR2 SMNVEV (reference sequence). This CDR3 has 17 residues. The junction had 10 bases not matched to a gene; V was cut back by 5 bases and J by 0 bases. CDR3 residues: CASSAGTGRLSNYGYTF. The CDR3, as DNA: TGTGCCAGCAGTGCCGGGACAGGGCGCCTTTCTAACTATGGCTACACCTTC.

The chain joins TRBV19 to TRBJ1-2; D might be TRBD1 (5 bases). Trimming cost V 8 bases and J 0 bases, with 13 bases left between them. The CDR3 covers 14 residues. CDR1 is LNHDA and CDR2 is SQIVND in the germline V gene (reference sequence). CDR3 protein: CASLLDSSNYGYTF. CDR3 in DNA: TGTGCCAGTTTACTCGACAGTTCTAACTATGGCTACACCTTC.